The 5 T cell receptor beta chains below come from one sample, sequenced in a study of blood T cell repertoires in COVID-19. The assay was immunoSEQ multiplex PCR, and TCRdb's table has in-frame clones only and misses some. The table includes 250,000 to 350,000 clones, roughly 86% detected once. The source material was peripheral blood. Receptor source: a woman aged 50 to 60 with acute or convalescent COVID-19.

V usage is TRBV7-9 and J usage is TRBJ1-2, with D perhaps TRBD1 (5 bases). The germline V gene encodes CDR1 SEHNR and CDR2 FQNEAQ (reference sequence). Trimming pared 2 bases from V and 4 bases from J, leaving 8 bases between. This CDR3 has 13 amino acids. This CDR3 is CASSLQGTYGYTF. CDR3 in DNA: TGTGCCAGCAGCTTACAGGGCACCTATGGCTACACCTTC.

The chain employs TRBV6-5 and TRBJ2-3; TRBD2 aligns across 10 bases. The germline CDR1 and CDR2 sequences are MNHEY and SVGAGI. The CDR3 totals 13 residues. Germline trimming cut 6 bases from V and 5 bases from J; bases unmatched to any gene: 2. For the CDR3, the DNA is TGTGCCAGCAGCAGACTAGCGGGAGATACGCAGTATTTT. It codes for CASSRLAGDTQYF.

The rearrangement joins TRBV4-3 to TRBJ1-6; D is ambiguous. Germline V lookup: CDR1 LGHNA, CDR2 YSLEER. Trimming took off 1 base at V and 6 bases at J, with 10 bases between the two ends. The CDR3 loop spans 15 amino acids. The CDR3 protein is CASSQATARNSPLHF. CDR3 sequence (DNA): TGCGCCAGCAGCCAAGCCACTGCCCGTAATTCACCCCTCCACTTT.

This clone was counted at least ten times. V usage is TRBV6-6 and J usage is TRBJ2-5; tentatively, D is TRBD2 (5 bases). The V gene lost 6 bases and the J gene lost 0 bases, with 14 bases spanning the gap. Germline lookup yields CDR1 MNHNY and CDR2 SVGAGI (reference sequence). The CDR3 has 15 residues. The CDR3 DNA is TGTGCCAGCAGCCCACCGGGAAACTACCAAGAGACCCAGTACTTC. The encoded protein is CASSPPGNYQETQYF.

This clone was detected a few times. The junction and the germline gene differ at one end; a read error may be behind it. The rearrangement links TRBV7-7 to TRBJ2-2; 7 bases align to TRBD2. The CDR3 totals 16 residues. Germline-derived CDR1 and CDR2 are SSHAT and FNYEAQ (reference sequence). CDR3 bases: TGTGCTAGCAGCACTTCACGCGGGGGTAAAGCCGGGGAGCTGTTTTTT. Its translation: CASSTSRGGKAGELFF. Full variable domain (outside the CDR3, taken from reference TRBV7-7 and TRBJ2-2): GAGVSQSPRYKVTKRGQDVTLRCDPISSHATLYWYQQALGQGPEFLTYFNYEAQPDKSGLPSDRFSAERPEGSISTLTIQRTEQRDSAMYRCASSTSRGGKAGELFFGEGSRLTVL.